Each of the 29 T cell receptor beta chains below was sequenced from the same sample in a study of T-cell memory formation after mild COVID-19. TCRdb fed the 5' RACE reads into MiXCR, producing one record per CDR3 protein. The sample holds 350,000 to 400,000 distinct CDR3 sequences, around a fifth seen once. The specimen sequenced was PBMCs or a T cell subset sorted from them (not recorded which). These receptors originate from an adult woman who had mild COVID-19 (a few samples of this study predate the infection). Cell type and time point are not known.

This clonotype was recorded a few times. The chain uses TRBV15 and TRBJ2-6; no firm D call. CDR1 and CDR2 (germline): LNHNV, YYDKDF (reference sequence). V lost 0 bases and J 0 bases, leaving 9 bases between the germline ends. The CDR3 runs to 17 residues. CDR3 in amino acids: CATSREMGTSGANVLTF. The CDR3 bases are TGTGCCACCAGCAGAGAAATGGGAACCTCTGGGGCCAACGTCCTGACTTTC.

This clonotype was counted many times. The chain is built from TRBV18 and TRBJ2-7; no clear D gene. CDR3 length: 12 residues. Germline loops: CDR1 KGHSH, CDR2 LQKENI. Trimming took 0 bases from V and 6 from J, leaving 6 bases between them. The CDR3 here is CASSPPHGEQYF. The CDR3 DNA is TGTGCCAGCTCACCACCCCATGGCGAGCAGTACTTC.

The chain combines TRBV14 with TRBJ1-1, with D unclear. In germline, CDR1 is SGHDN, CDR2 FVKESK. This CDR3 contains 13 residues. The V end lost 6 bases, the J end lost 1 base, and 9 bases lay between the germline ends. Here the CDR3 DNA reads TGTGCCAGCAGGCCGCTATCGAACACTGAAGCTTTCTTT. It translates to CASRPLSNTEAFF.

The table lists this clonotype with many counts. The V call is TRBV15, the J call TRBJ2-3; D not certain. V was shortened by 2 bases and J by 0 bases, with 3 bases between the two germline ends. The CDR3 is 13 residues long. Germline values: CDR1 LNHNV, CDR2 YYDKDF (reference sequence). CDR3 sequence reads: CATSRTSTDTQYF. DNA for the CDR3: TGTGCCACCAGCAGAACTAGCACAGATACGCAGTATTTT.

Details on this clonotype: Germline is not matched at one junction end, which may reflect a read error. The chain recombines TRBV7-2 with TRBJ2-3; TRBD2 matches 8 bases. Germline V gene lookup returns CDR1 SGHTA and CDR2 FQGNSA. CDR3 length: 13 residues. The CDR3: CASSLDYGRGLRF. DNA of the CDR3: TGTGCCAGCAGCTTAGACTACGGGAGGGGTTTGCGATTT.

The chain is built from TRBV18 and TRBJ2-5, with D possibly being TRBD1 (6 bases). CDR3 length: 15 amino acids. Germline V gives CDR1 KGHSH, CDR2 LQKENI. Between the trimmed V and J ends, which lost 3 bases and 4 bases, there was a span of 15 bases. The CDR3 coding sequence is TGTGCCAGCTCACCTTGGGACACGGGATCAGAGACCCAGTACTTC. This gives the protein CASSPWDTGSETQYF.

This sequence joins TRBV5-1 and TRBJ1-4, with D maybe TRBD1 (5 bases). The CDR3 totals 15 residues. V was shortened by 1 base and J by 8 bases, with 15 bases between the two germline ends. Germline CDR1 and CDR2: SGHRS and YFSETQ. CDR3: CASSLTARAGEKLFF. The CDR3 DNA follows: TGCGCCAGCAGCTTGACAGCCAGGGCGGGGGAAAAACTGTTTTTT.

This chain links TRBV4-2 with TRBJ1-4; perhaps TRBD1 as D (5 bases). The CDR3 length is 12 residues. V lost 2 bases to trimming and J lost 17 bases, with 15 bases between them. Germline V gives CDR1 LGHNA, CDR2 YNFKEQ. CDR3 in amino acids: CASSQPGDWRFF. The CDR3 DNA reads as TGTGCCAGCAGCCAACCCGGGGACTGGAGATTTTTT.

This clonotype was observed a few times. DNA of the CDR3: TGCAGTGCTAGAGACCAGGCAACTAATGAAAAACTGTTTTTT. It yields the protein CSARDQATNEKLFF. The chain carries TRBV20-1 and TRBJ1-4, with D uncertain. Trimming took off 0 bases at V and 0 bases at J, with 5 bases between the two ends. The germline V gene encodes CDR1 DFQATT and CDR2 SNEGSKA (reference sequence). The CDR3 is made up of 14 amino acids.

The table lists this clonotype with a few counts. This chain links TRBV7-9 with TRBJ2-2, with a possible D match to TRBD2 (5 bases). Deletions cut 4 bases from V and 5 bases from J, with 8 bases between. The CDR3 totals 13 residues. Germline V lookup: CDR1 SEHNR, CDR2 FQNEAQ (reference sequence). The chain's CDR3 is CASSWEFTGELFF. CDR3 bases: TGTGCCAGCAGCTGGGAGTTTACCGGGGAGCTGTTTTTT.

This rearrangement joins TRBV6-5 to TRBJ2-3; TRBD1 matches 7 bases. Germline-derived CDR1 and CDR2 are MNHEY and SVGAGI. V lost 9 bases and J lost 4; bases outside the gene matches: 10. The CDR3 has 14 amino acids. The CDR3 coding sequence is TGTGCCAGTTCCGACAGGGCGGGCCCAGATACGCAGTATTTT. Protein product: CASSDRAGPDTQYF.

This clonotype has only a few counts. The CDR3 DNA follows: TGCAGTGCTAGGCCGGGACATTTCTCCTACGAGCAGTACTTC. Protein: CSARPGHFSYEQYF. The chain employs TRBV20-1 and TRBJ2-7; D perhaps matches TRBD1 (6 bases). The V gene lost 3 bases and the J gene lost 0 bases, with 12 bases spanning the gap. The CDR3 sequence is 14 residues long. The germline CDR1 and CDR2 sequences are DFQATT and SNEGSKA (reference sequence).

This clonotype was picked up a small number of times. The rearrangement joins TRBV5-5 to TRBJ2-1; 7 bases fit TRBD2. V shed 4 bases, J shed 0 bases, and the junction held 7 bases outside the gene matches. The germline V gene encodes CDR1 SGHKS and CDR2 YYEKEE (reference sequence). CDR3 length equals 16 residues. The CDR3 region has the DNA TGTGCCAGCAGCCCTCTAGCGGACAACTCCTACAATGAGCAGTTCTTC. As protein: CASSPLADNSYNEQFF.

J is TRBJ1-5 and V is TRBV12-3 or TRBV12-4; D is unresolved. The V end lost 7 bases, the J end lost 7 bases, and 20 bases lay between the germline ends. This CDR3 is built from 15 residues. This CDR3 is CASTEDGLAWQPQHF. The CDR3 DNA sequence: TGTGCCAGCACTGAAGACGGACTAGCATGGCAGCCCCAGCATTTT.

This clonotype was seen only a few times. The chain uses TRBV6-5 and TRBJ2-3; 12 bases are shared with TRBD2. The CDR3 has 21 amino acids. V was clipped by 2 bases and J by 0 bases; unmatched bases: 15. Germline V gene data show CDR1 as MNHEY and CDR2 as SVGAGI. The CDR3 nucleotides are TGTGCCAGCAGTTACCGACAGCCCTGGACTAGCGGGATCTTAAGCACAGATACGCAGTATTTT. Translating it yields CASSYRQPWTSGILSTDTQYF.

The chain carries TRBV5-4 and TRBJ2-7, with 8 bases identical to TRBD1. Per germline, CDR1 SGHNT and CDR2 YYREEE (reference sequence). The J segment lost 3 bases and the V segment lost 4 bases, leaving 6 bases of the junction unmatched. This CDR3 has 14 residues. The CDR3 DNA reads as TGTGCCAGCAGCGGAAGACAGGGGAACTACGAGCAGTACTTC. Translation: CASSGRQGNYEQYF. Full variable domain (remainder filled in from reference TRBV5-4 and TRBJ2-7): ETGVTQSPTHLIKTRGQQVTLRCSSQSGHNTVSWYQQALGQGPQFIFQYYREEENGRGNFPPRFSGLQFPNYSSELNVNALELDDSALYLCASSGRQGNYEQYFGPGTRLTVT.

A few counts support this clonotype. The chain couples TRBV5-1 to TRBJ2-5; TRBD2 matches 7 bases. The V segment lost 5 bases and the J segment 5 bases; nucleotides outside the gene matches: 9. There are 14 residues in the CDR3. Germline-derived CDR1 and CDR2 are SGHRS and YFSETQ. CDR3 region: CASRWGGSDETQYF. DNA for the CDR3: TGCGCCAGCAGATGGGGGGGGTCGGACGAGACCCAGTACTTC.

This clonotype was picked up a small number of times. The CDR3 nucleotides read TGTGCCACCGGGGACAGGGCCAACACAGATACGCAGTATTTT. Amino acid sequence: CATGDRANTDTQYF. The rearrangement uses TRBV7-9 and TRBJ2-3; 9 bases agree with TRBD1. The CDR3 spans 14 residues. V was clipped by 10 bases and J by 2 bases; unmatched bases: 7. Germline loops: CDR1 SEHNR, CDR2 FQNEAQ (reference sequence).

This clonotype was detected only a few times. The gene calls are TRBV15 and TRBJ2-6, with 8 nucleotides matching TRBD1. CDR3 length: 16 residues. V was pared by 2 bases and J by 2 bases, with 2 bases of the junction left unmatched. The V gene's germline CDR1 is LNHNV and CDR2 YYDKDF (reference sequence). The CDR3, as DNA: TGTGCCACCAGCAGAATGACAGGGGCTGGGGCCAACGTCCTGACTTTC. Its translation: CATSRMTGAGANVLTF.

This clonotype has a count of ten or more. The junction departs from the called germline gene at one end, perhaps through a read error. The V and J genes are TRBV6-5 and TRBJ2-7, with D possibly TRBD1 on 5 matching bases. Germline V gene data show CDR1 as MNHEY and CDR2 as SVGAGI. The CDR3 covers 14 residues. The CDR3 coding sequence is TGTGCCAGCAGCTACTCCGACAGAGCCTACGAGCAGTACTTC. Residues: CASSYSDRAYEQYF.

Only a few counts were recorded for this clonotype. The chain couples TRBV24-1 to TRBJ2-1; 7 bases match TRBD2. CDR1 is KGHDR and CDR2 is SFDVKD in the germline V gene. This CDR3 region has 13 residues. J gave up 7 bases and V 4 bases, and 3 bases lay outside the gene matches. The DNA of the CDR3 is TGTGCCACCAGTGACGGACTAGAGAATGAGCAGTTCTTC. Amino acids: CATSDGLENEQFF.

The chain uses TRBV30 and TRBJ1-5; 8 positions agree with TRBD1. V dropped 4 bases and J dropped 1; count of bases not matched to a gene: 3. Germline assignment: CDR1 GTSNPN and CDR2 SVGIG (reference sequence). CDR3 length: 14 amino acids. CDR3 loop: CAWTGTGSNQPQHF. CDR3 DNA sequence: TGTGCCTGGACCGGGACAGGAAGCAATCAGCCCCAGCATTTT.

This clonotype was observed a handful of times. V gene TRBV6-1 combines with J gene TRBJ2-3, with TRBD2 as a possible D gene (6 bases). Germline V CDR1 and CDR2: MNHNS, SASEGT. Trimming stripped 7 bases from V and 4 bases from J, with 24 bases between. This CDR3 is 17 amino acids long. CDR3 sequence: CASNGTQRREEADTQYF. In nucleotides, the CDR3 is TGTGCCAGCAACGGGACCCAGAGGCGGGAAGAGGCAGATACGCAGTATTTT.

The genes are TRBV3-1 and TRBJ2-1; 9 bases line up with TRBD1. Per the germline V gene, CDR1 is LGHDT and CDR2 is YNNKEL (reference sequence). The trim removed 6 bases at V and 14 bases at J, leaving 8 bases unmatched. The CDR3 consists of 12 residues. This chain's CDR3 is CASSLNRGPKFF. As DNA, the CDR3 is TGTGCCAGCAGTCTTAACAGGGGGCCGAAGTTCTTC.

This clonotype was observed a few times. The chain recombines TRBV20-1 with TRBJ2-7; a weak D match, TRBD2 (6 bases). Trimming cost V 0 bases and J 1 base, with 13 bases left between them. The CDR3 covers 15 residues. Per the germline V gene, CDR1 is DFQATT and CDR2 is SNEGSKA (reference sequence). CDR3 residues: CSARDVIAASYEQYF. The CDR3 nucleotides are TGCAGTGCTAGAGATGTGATAGCGGCTTCCTACGAGCAGTACTTC.

This clonotype was seen a single time. The chain couples TRBV3-1 to TRBJ2-7; 7 bases match TRBD1. V was pared by 5 bases and J by 4 bases, with 2 bases of the junction left unmatched. The CDR3 covers 12 residues. Germline V CDR1 and CDR2: LGHDT, YNNKEL (reference sequence). CDR3 loop: CASSIQGYEQYF. Here the CDR3 DNA reads TGTGCCAGCAGCATACAGGGGTACGAGCAGTACTTC.

J is TRBJ1-4 and V is TRBV6-2 or TRBV6-3; D perhaps matches TRBD1 (5 bases). V lost 0 bases, J lost 6 bases, and 14 bases lay in between. This CDR3 is 16 amino acids long. Per the germline V gene, CDR1 is MNHEY and CDR2 is SVGEGT. The CDR3 DNA sequence: TGTGCCAGCAGTTACTCGTGGGACGGCTTCGATGAAAAACTGTTTTTT. It is translated as CASSYSWDGFDEKLFF.

J is TRBJ1-2 and V is TRBV9, with a possible D match to TRBD1 (5 bases). V dropped 0 bases and J dropped 0 bases, with 15 bases sitting between them. The CDR3 has 17 residues. CDR1 and CDR2 from the germline V gene are SGDLS and YYNGEE. The CDR3 nucleotides read TGTGCCAGCAGCGTAGGTGGGGCGGGGCAGGCTAACTATGGCTACACCTTC. Translating it yields CASSVGGAGQANYGYTF.

The rearrangement joins TRBV9 to TRBJ2-3; weak D call: TRBD2 (5 bases). Trimming took off 4 bases at V and 1 base at J, with 10 bases between the two ends. The germline gives CDR1 SGDLS, CDR2 YYNGEE. The CDR3 consists of 14 residues. Here the CDR3 reads CASSLPGGTDTQYF. The CDR3 coding sequence is TGTGCCAGCAGCCTTCCCGGGGGCACAGATACGCAGTATTTT.